Below are 9 T cell receptor beta chains sequenced from a single sample in a study of cytomegalovirus exposure and HLA in healthy donors. Repertoires were generated with immunoSEQ multiplex PCR, while TCRdb's copy carries only in-frame clones and drops some. This sample has more than 140,000 clones, with about 89% found just once. Sequencing used PBMCs. Every receptor here comes from a woman in her late teens or twenties in good health and CMV-seropositive.

The chain couples TRBV5-6 to TRBJ2-3, with 11 bases that match TRBD2. The length of the CDR3 is 14 residues. Germline V gene lookup returns CDR1 SGHDT and CDR2 YYEEEE. The junction had 2 bases not matched to a gene; V was cut back by 0 bases and J by 8 bases. CDR3 nucleotides: TGTGCCAGCAGCTTGGTCACTAGCGGGGGTACGCAGTATTTT. Residues: CASSLVTSGGTQYF.

The chain links TRBV5-4 to TRBJ2-1, with 7 bases identical to TRBD2. V dropped 0 bases and J dropped 8; count of bases not matched to a gene: 8. The germline V gene encodes CDR1 SGHNT and CDR2 YYREEE (reference sequence). This CDR3 has 15 residues. As DNA, the CDR3 is TGTGCCAGCAGCTTGGATGGCGGGAGCGAGGATGAGCAGTTCTTC. Translated, it gives CASSLDGGSEDEQFF.

CDR3 DNA: TGTGCCTTTTCTAGTGGGGAGACCCAGTACTTC. It translates to CAFSSGETQYF. The V and J genes are TRBV7-2 and TRBJ2-5; D remains unclear. The germline CDR1 and CDR2 sequences are SGHTA and FQGNSA. The CDR3 has 11 amino acids. V was clipped by 11 bases and J by 5 bases, with 12 bases between them.

This rearrangement joins TRBV4-1 to TRBJ1-2; TRBD1 is a possible D gene (6 bases). CDR3 size: 13 residues. Germline V gene data show CDR1 as MGHRA and CDR2 as YSYEKL. V dropped 2 bases and J dropped 5 bases, with 9 bases sitting between them. The CDR3 coding sequence is TGCGCCAGCAGCCAAAGGGGGATTTATGGCTACACCTTC. Encoded protein: CASSQRGIYGYTF.

This chain joins TRBV7-2 and TRBJ2-5, with TRBD2 identical over 14 bases. CDR3 length: 18 amino acids. Germline V gives CDR1 SGHTA, CDR2 FQGNSA. Trimming at V came to 6 bases and at J to 1 base, leaving 10 bases not matched to a gene. CDR3 coding DNA: TGTGCCAGCAGTCCCCGGACTAGCGGGGGGTTCCTCCAAGAGACCCAGTACTTC. Residues: CASSPRTSGGFLQETQYF.

This clone appeared a single time. The chain joins TRBV30 to TRBJ1-1; 7 nucleotides align to TRBD1. The germline V gene has CDR1 GTSNPN and CDR2 SVGIG (reference sequence). Trimming took 4 bases from V and 9 from J; bases not matched to a gene: 14. CDR3 size: 14 residues. The CDR3 DNA reads as TGTGCCTGGATCCTCCCGGGGGCAGGGGGAAAAGCTTTCTTT. Translating gives CAWILPGAGGKAFF.

V and J are TRBV6-5 and TRBJ1-2, with 8 bases that match TRBD1. Per germline, CDR1 MNHEY and CDR2 SVGAGI. V shed 0 bases and J 8 bases; nucleotides not matched to a gene: 5. This CDR3 has 14 residues. As DNA, the CDR3 is TGTGCCAGCAGTTACTCAGGACAGGGCCCCGGCTACACCTTC. Protein: CASSYSGQGPGYTF.

V gene TRBV5-1 combines with J gene TRBJ2-7, with TRBD1 matching over 9 bases. The CDR3 has 16 residues. The V gene end was trimmed by 0 bases and the J gene end by 2 bases; junction bases not matched to a gene: 6. Germline V gene lookup returns CDR1 SGHRS and CDR2 YFSETQ. CDR3 protein: CASSLGGQGKTYEQYF. The CDR3, as DNA: TGCGCCAGCAGCTTGGGGGGACAGGGTAAAACCTACGAGCAGTACTTC.

Comments on this clone: A far larger clone is only one base removed, so a read error is likely. This sequence joins TRBV2 and TRBJ2-3; 10 bases are shared with TRBD2. The length of the CDR3 is 15 residues. Looked up from germline, CDR1 is SNHLY and CDR2 is FYNNEI. The V gene end was trimmed by 4 bases and the J gene end by 0 bases; junction bases not matched to a gene: 1. This chain's CDR3 is CASSGTSGSTDTQYF. The CDR3 nucleotides are TGTGCCAGCAGTGGGACTAGCGGAAGCACAGATACGCAGTATTTT.